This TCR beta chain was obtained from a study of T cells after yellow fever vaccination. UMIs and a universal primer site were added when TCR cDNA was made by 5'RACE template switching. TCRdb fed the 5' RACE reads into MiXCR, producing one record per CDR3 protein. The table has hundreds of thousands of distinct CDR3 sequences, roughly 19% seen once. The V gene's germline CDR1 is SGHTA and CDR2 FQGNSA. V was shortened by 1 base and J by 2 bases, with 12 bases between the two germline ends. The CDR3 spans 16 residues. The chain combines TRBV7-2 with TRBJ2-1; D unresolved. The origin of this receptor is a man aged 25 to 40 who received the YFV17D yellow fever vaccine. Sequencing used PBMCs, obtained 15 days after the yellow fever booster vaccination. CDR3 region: CASSLGRKVPYNEQFF. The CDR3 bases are TGTGCCAGCAGCTTAGGGCGAAAAGTTCCCTACAATGAGCAGTTCTTC.